This TCR beta chain was obtained from a study of blood T cell repertoires in COVID-19. Study-wide background: Donors in the United States, Italy and Spain gave samples during acute or convalescent COVID-19. The cDNA or gDNA used as material had been derived from T cells, B-cell-depleted T cells, or PBMCs.

Authors' data handling: Reference gene primer amplification yielded estimated nucleated cell counts. Using immunoSEQ multiplex PCR, the repertoire was profiled, and TCRdb retains in-frame clones only, with some absent. The DNA gave D and trimming, while V, J and clone size come from that table. The table has approximately 150,000 clones, 87% seen once. V was shortened by 0 bases and J by 4 bases, with 11 bases between the two germline ends. Germline CDR1 and CDR2: SGHRS and YFSETQ. The CDR3 is 15 amino acids. The V gene is TRBV5-1, the J gene TRBJ1-5; D is unclear. Material for sequencing was peripheral blood. The sequence came from a woman aged 60-70 years with active or convalescent COVID-19. CDR3 bases: TGCGCCAGCAGCTTGGGTCCAGCGGGGAATCAGCCCCAGCATTTT. It encodes CASSLGPAGNQPQHF.